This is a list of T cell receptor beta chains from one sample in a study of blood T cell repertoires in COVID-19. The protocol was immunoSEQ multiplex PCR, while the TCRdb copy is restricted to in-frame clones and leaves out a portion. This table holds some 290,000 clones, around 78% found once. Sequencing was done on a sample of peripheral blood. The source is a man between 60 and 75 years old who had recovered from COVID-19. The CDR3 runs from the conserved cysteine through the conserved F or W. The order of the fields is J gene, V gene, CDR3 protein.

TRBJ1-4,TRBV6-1,CASSGVGAATNEKLFF
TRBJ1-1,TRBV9,CASSVAGSKAFF
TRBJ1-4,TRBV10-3,CAARSGGSSEKLFF
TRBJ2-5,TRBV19,CASSTSGTGRFETQYF
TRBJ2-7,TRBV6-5,CASLTWSERSYEQYF
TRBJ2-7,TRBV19,CASSRGQAYEQYF
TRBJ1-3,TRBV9,CASSAQVTGYSGNTIYF
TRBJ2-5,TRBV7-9,CASSGWGGKETQYF
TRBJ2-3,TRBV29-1,CSVEVLRPGTGGMDTQYF
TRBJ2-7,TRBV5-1,CASQAGTSSYEQYF
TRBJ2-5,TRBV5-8,CASSQDWEETQYF
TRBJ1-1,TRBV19,CASSIGIFRTGENTEAFF
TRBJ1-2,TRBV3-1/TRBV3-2,CASSQERQGVGYTF
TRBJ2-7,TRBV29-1,CSVESGQGALQYF
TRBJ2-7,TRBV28,CASAGSLNYEQYF
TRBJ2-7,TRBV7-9,CASGGQGARYEQYF
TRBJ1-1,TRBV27,CASSLFGTGGNTEAFF
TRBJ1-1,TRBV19,CASSTGQGGWEAFF
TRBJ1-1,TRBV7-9,CASSLIGDFEGFF
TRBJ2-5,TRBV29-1,CSVLGSGEETQYF
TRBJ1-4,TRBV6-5,CASSYGGFGGEKLFF
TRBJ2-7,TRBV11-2,CASSLVPGEQYF
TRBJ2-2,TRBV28,CASSLWQLAGGPGELFF
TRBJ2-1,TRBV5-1,CASSNIGTSGINEQFF
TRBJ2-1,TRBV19,CATTSRGAFNEQFF
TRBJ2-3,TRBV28,CASSFPSGGGTDTQYF
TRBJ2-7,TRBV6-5,CASGRATYEQYF
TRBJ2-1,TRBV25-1,CASSELTAGGRDEQFF
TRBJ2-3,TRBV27,CASSSPSRSGTTDTQYF
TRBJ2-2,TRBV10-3,CATRTHDTGELFF
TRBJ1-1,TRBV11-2,CASSFTYTEAFF
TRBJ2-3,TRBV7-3,CASSSLAGGTDTQYF
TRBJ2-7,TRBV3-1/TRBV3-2,CASSQEPAGRSHF
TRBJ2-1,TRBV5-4,CASRLPGVNEQFF
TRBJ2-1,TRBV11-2,CASSNGQRERNEQFF
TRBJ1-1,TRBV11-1,CASRRELNTEAFF
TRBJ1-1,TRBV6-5,CASSNTGDNTEAFF
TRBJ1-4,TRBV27,CASSLWRGNEKLFF
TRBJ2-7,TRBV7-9,CASSPASLSYEQYF
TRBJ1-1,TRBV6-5,CASSASRLNTEAFF
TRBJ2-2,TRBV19,CATKTGMNTGELFF
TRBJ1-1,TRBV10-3,CAISELDRGNTEAFF
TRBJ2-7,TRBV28,CASTRMDRGYEQYF
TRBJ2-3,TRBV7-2,CASSRRGGGTDTQYF
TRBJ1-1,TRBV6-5,CASRVTGNTEAFF
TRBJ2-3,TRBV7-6,CASSLAPSRTDTQYF
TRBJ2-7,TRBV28,CASSLWGQRGYEQYF
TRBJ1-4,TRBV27,CASSAGAREKLFF
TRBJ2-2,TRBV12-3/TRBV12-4,CASRRGDTGELFF
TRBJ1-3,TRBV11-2,CASSLNGYSGNTIYF